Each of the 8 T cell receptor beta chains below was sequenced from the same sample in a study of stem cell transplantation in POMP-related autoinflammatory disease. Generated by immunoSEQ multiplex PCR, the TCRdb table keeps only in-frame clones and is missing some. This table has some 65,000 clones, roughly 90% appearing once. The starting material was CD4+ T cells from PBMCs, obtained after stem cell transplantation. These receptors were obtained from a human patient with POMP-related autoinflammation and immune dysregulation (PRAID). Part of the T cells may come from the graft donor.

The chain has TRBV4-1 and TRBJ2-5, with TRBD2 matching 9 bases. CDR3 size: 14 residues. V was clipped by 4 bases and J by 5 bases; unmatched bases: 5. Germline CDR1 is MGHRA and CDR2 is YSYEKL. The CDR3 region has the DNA TGCGCCAGCAGCCGGGCGGGGGGGCAGGAGACCCAGTACTTC. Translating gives CASSRAGGQETQYF.

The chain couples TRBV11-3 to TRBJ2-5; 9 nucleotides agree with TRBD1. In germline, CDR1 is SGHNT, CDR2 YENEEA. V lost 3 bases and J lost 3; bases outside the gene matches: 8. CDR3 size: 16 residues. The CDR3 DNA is TGTGCCAGCAGCTTGGGCTACCGGGACAGGGAAGAGACCCAGTACTTC. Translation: CASSLGYRDREETQYF.

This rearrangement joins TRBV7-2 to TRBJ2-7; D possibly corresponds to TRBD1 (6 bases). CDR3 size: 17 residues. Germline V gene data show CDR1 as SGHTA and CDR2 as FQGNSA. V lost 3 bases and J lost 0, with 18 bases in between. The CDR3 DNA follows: TGTGCCAGCAGCTTTACCCCCCGGACAGTTTTCTCCTACGAGCAGTACTTC. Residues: CASSFTPRTVFSYEQYF.

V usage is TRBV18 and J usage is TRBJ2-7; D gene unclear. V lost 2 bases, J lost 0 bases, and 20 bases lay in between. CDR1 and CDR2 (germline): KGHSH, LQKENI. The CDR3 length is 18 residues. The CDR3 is CASSPEVLGPGSSYEQYF. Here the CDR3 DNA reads TGTGCCAGCTCACCAGAGGTGCTGGGCCCTGGTAGCTCCTACGAGCAGTACTTC.

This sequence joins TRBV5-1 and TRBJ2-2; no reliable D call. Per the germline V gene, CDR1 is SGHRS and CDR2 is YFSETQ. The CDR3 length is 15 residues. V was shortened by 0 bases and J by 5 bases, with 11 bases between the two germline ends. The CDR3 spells CASSLGRVGTGELFF. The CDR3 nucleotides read TGCGCCAGCAGCTTGGGCCGTGTTGGTACCGGGGAGCTGTTTTTT.

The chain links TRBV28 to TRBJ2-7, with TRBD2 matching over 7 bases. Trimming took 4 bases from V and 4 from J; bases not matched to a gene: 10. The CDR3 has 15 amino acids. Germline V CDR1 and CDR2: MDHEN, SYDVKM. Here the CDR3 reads CASSWTRDYGYEQYF. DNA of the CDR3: TGTGCCAGCAGTTGGACCCGGGACTACGGTTACGAGCAGTACTTC.

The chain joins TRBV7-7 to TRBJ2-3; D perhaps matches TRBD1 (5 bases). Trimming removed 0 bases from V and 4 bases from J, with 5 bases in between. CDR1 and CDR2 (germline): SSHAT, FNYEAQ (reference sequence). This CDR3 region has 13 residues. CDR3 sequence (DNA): TGTGCCAGCAGCTTAGCAGGGGCAGATACGCAGTATTTT. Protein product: CASSLAGADTQYF. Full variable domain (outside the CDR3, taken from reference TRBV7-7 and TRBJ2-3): GAGVSQSPRYKVTKRGQDVTLRCDPISSHATLYWYQQALGQGPEFLTYFNYEAQPDKSGLPSDRFSAERPEGSISTLTIQRTEQRDSAMYRCASSLAGADTQYFGPGTRLTVL.

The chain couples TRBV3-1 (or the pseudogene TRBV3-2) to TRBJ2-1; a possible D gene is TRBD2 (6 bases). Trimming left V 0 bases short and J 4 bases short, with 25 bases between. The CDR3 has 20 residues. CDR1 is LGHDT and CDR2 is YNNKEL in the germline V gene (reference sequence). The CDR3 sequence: CASSQEGRMEGPISYNEQFF. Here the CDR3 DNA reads TGTGCCAGCAGCCAAGAGGGCCGCATGGAGGGGCCTATTTCTTACAATGAGCAGTTCTTC.